This record concerns one TCR beta chain sequence. Its antigen is undetermined. This record comes from a study of shared clonotypes between healthy human individuals. Some 29,000 T cell genomes (approximately 0.2 ug DNA) went into each sorted-subset replicate. Assay: immunoSEQ multiplex PCR; the TCRdb copy retains only in-frame clones and omits some. Among about 2.3 million clones, just under 95% were seen once, and the ten largest hold 0.37%. V shed 7 bases, J shed 4 bases, and the junction held 11 bases outside the gene matches. CDR1 and CDR2 (germline): LNHDA, SQIVND (reference sequence). This CDR3 region has 16 residues. Broader study findings: Since donors were few, the genetic and exposure-history diversity represented was limited.

This chain joins TRBV19 and TRBJ2-1; 9 bases align to TRBD2. This TCR was sampled from a man younger than 30 in good health. Some clones in this sample may be carry-over from other donors' samples. The sequenced sample was naive CD4+ T cells from PBMCs. The subset denotes: CD45RA+ positively selected. DNA of the CDR3: TGTGCCAGTACGAAATACCGGACTAGCGTTTACAATGAGCAGTTCTTC. It encodes CASTKYRTSVYNEQFF.